The clone carrying this T cell receptor beta chain was seen at least ten times. The CDR3 length is 14 residues. Trimming stripped 2 bases from V and 2 bases from J, with 11 bases between. CDR1 and CDR2 from the germline V gene are SGHDT and YYEEEE. This entry comes from a study of CD8 T cells in ankylosing spondylitis. Preparation of TCR beta libraries was done by quantitative 5'-RACE with molecular barcodes. Each CDR3 protein gets one entry after TCRdb re-called the 5' RACE reads with MiXCR. The data hold around 210,000 distinct CDR3 sequences, with approximately 7.6% observed a single time. The sample taken for sequencing was blood, either unsorted or a sorted T cell fraction (not recorded which). The rearrangement uses TRBV5-6 and TRBJ2-7; possible D gene TRBD1, 5 bases. This receptor was obtained from a female donor with ankylosing spondylitis or in good health (not recorded which). CDR3 amino acids: CASSFDDSTYEQYF. In DNA form, the CDR3 reads TGTGCCAGCAGCTTTGATGACAGTACCTACGAGCAGTACTTC.